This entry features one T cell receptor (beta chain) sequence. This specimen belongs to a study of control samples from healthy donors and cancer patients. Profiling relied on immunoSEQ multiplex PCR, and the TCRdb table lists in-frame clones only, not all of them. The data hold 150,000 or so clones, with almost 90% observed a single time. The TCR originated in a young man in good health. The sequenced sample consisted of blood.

The CDR3 coding sequence is TGTGCCAGCAGCTTGGTCGGCCCCAGTTCACCCCTCCACTTT. As protein: CASSLVGPSSPLHF. The chain uses TRBV5-5 and TRBJ1-6; no reliable D call. Germline V gene data show CDR1 as SGHKS and CDR2 as YYEKEE (reference sequence). The length of the CDR3 is 14 residues. V lost 0 bases, J lost 9 bases, and 10 bases lay in between.